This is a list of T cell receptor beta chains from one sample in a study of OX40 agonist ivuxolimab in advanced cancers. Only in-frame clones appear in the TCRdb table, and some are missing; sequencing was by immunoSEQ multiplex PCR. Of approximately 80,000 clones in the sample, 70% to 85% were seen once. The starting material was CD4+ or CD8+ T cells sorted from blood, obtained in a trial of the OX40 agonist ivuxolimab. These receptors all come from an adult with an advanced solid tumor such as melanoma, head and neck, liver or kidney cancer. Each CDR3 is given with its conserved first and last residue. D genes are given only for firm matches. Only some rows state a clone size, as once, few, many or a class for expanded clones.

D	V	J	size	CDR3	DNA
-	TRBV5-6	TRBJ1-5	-	CASSVQAINQPQHF	TGTGCCAGCAGCGTACAGGCCATTAATCAGCCCCAGCATTTT
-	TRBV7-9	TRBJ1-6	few	CASRGNRDIGLSPLHF	TGTGCCAGCAGGGGAAACAGGGACATCGGTCTTTCACCCCTCCACTTT
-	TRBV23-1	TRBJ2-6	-	CASSRKADLKTCGANVLTF	TGCGCCAGCAGTCGAAAAGCCGACCTCAAAACCTGTGGGGCCAACGTCCTGACTTTC
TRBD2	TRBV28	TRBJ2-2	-	CASSFPPRLAGWTGELFF	TGTGCCAGCAGTTTCCCCCCGAGGCTAGCGGGATGGACCGGGGAGCTGTTTTTT
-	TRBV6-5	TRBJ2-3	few	CASSSRTEADTQYF	TGTGCCAGCAGTTCGAGAACAGAGGCAGATACGCAGTATTTT
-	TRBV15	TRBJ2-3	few	CATSRDLTSDTQYF	TGTGCCACCAGCAGAGATCTCACTTCAGATACGCAGTATTTT
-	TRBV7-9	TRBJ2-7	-	CASSSRNSYEQYF	TGTGCCAGCAGCTCAAGGAACTCCTACGAGCAGTACTTC
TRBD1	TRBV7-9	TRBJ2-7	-	CASSPQGSSYEQYF	TGTGCCAGCAGCCCACAGGGGAGTTCCTACGAGCAGTACTTC
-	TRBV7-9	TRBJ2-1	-	CASSSPRARGNEQFF	TGTGCCAGCAGCTCCCCTCGGGCCAGGGGTAATGAGCAGTTCTTC
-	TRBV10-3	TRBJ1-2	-	CAISAMNVQSVTNLNYGYTF	TGTGCCATCAGTGCGATGAACGTTCAATCTGTGACAAACCTTAACTATGGCTACACCTTC
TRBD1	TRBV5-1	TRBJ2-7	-	CASSSIDRVNEQYF	TGCGCCAGCAGCTCGATAGACAGGGTGAACGAGCAGTACTTC
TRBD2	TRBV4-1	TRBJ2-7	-	CASSPSGTNYEQYF	TGCGCCAGCAGTCCTAGCGGAACTAACTACGAGCAGTACTTC
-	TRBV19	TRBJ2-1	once	CASSPTHSSYNEQFF	TGTGCCAGTAGTCCCACCCACTCCTCCTACAATGAGCAGTTCTTC
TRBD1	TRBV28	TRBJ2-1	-	CASSVGTGSRNEQFF	TGTGCCAGCAGTGTTGGGACAGGGAGTAGGAATGAGCAGTTCTTC
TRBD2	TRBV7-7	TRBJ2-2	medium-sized	CASSLGRTSGRAVGDTGELFF	TGTGCTAGCAGCTTAGGGAGGACTAGCGGGAGGGCCGTAGGGGACACCGGGGAGCTGTTTTTT
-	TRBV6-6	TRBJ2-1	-	CASSSATSEYNEQFF	TGTGCCAGCAGTTCGGCGACTAGTGAGTACAATGAGCAGTTCTTC